Presented here are 5 T cell receptor beta chains from one specimen sequenced in a study of T cells after yellow fever vaccination. TCRdb itself ran the 5' RACE reads through MiXCR, one entry per CDR3 protein. The sample consists of approximately 340,000 distinct CDR3 sequences, more than 8.5% of them appearing once. Sequenced material: PBMCs, taken on the day of the first yellow fever vaccination. These receptor sequences come from a man younger than 35 who received the YFV17D yellow fever vaccine.

Many counts were recorded for this clonotype. The V and J genes are TRBV5-1 and TRBJ2-5, with a weak D call TRBD1 (6 bases). The CDR3 length is 14 residues. The V end was cut by 7 bases, the J end by 0 bases, with 13 bases between. The germline V gene encodes CDR1 SGHRS and CDR2 YFSETQ. The DNA for the CDR3 is TGCGCCAGCGCAGAACAGGGAGACCAAGAGACCCAGTACTTC. Translated: CASAEQGDQETQYF.

A few counts support this clonotype. This chain joins TRBV4-1 and TRBJ2-5; D may be TRBD1 or TRBD2 (5 bases each). V shed 0 bases and J shed 5 bases, with 13 bases lying between them. The CDR3 sequence is 15 residues long. The germline V gene has CDR1 MGHRA and CDR2 YSYEKL. In DNA, the CDR3 is TGCGCCAGCAGCCAAGATTTGGGACGTGGGGAGACCCAGTACTTC. Its translation: CASSQDLGRGETQYF.

The chain employs TRBV6-5 and TRBJ2-7, with D uncertain. Germline V gene data show CDR1 as MNHEY and CDR2 as SVGAGI. The V end lost 2 bases, the J end lost 2 bases, and 13 bases lay between the germline ends. The CDR3 spans 15 residues. The CDR3 protein is CASSYPPSDAYEQYF. Here the CDR3 DNA reads TGTGCCAGCAGTTACCCACCGTCGGACGCCTACGAGCAGTACTTC.

This clonotype was detected many times. This sequence joins TRBV4-2 and TRBJ1-1; 7 nucleotides align to TRBD1. The germline V gene has CDR1 LGHNA and CDR2 YNFKEQ. The length of the CDR3 is 18 residues. Trimming removed 0 bases from V and 0 bases from J; junction bases left unmatched: 10. The CDR3 region has the DNA TGTGCCAGCAGCCAAGATTGGATAAGGACAGGAATGAACACTGAAGCTTTCTTT. Protein sequence: CASSQDWIRTGMNTEAFF.

This clonotype was recorded at least ten times. The gene calls are TRBV7-2 and TRBJ1-1; no firm D call. This CDR3 has 14 amino acids. V was shortened by 5 bases and J by 11 bases, with 21 bases between the two germline ends. CDR1 and CDR2 (germline): SGHTA, FQGNSA. CDR3 nucleotide sequence: TGTGCCAGCAGCCTACAGCTTGACGACCCTCGTGCTTTCTTT. Its translation is CASSLQLDDPRAFF.